This T cell receptor (beta chain) was found in a study of Graves' ophthalmopathy and Graves' hyperthyroidism. The CDR3 sequence is 14 residues long. Per the germline V gene, CDR1 is LGHDT and CDR2 is YNNKEL (reference sequence). J gave up 5 bases and V 4 bases, and 3 bases lay outside the gene matches. People with hyperthyroidism were aged 18 to 65 and newly diagnosed, under 2 months' duration. On this clonotype: Antigen specificity is unknown.

Findings and caveats of the study: Appearing in blood as well were most expanded thyroid clonotypes above 0.001 frequency.

Using RNA transcripts, the TCR beta CDR3 regions were amplified. HTBI-primed RT-PCR formed the first round, and a multiplex PCR formed the second. TCRdb re-analysed the multiplex PCR reads in MiXCR, keeping a single row per CDR3 protein. The table includes a few hundred thousand distinct CDR3 sequences, 35% to 40% detected once. The sample taken for sequencing was peripheral blood or thyroid tissue (not recorded which). The chain carries TRBV3-1 and TRBJ1-4; 8 bases are shared with TRBD1. This TCR came from an adult man with Graves' hyperthyroidism. The CDR3 DNA is TGTGCCAGCAGCCGGACAGGGACAAATGAAAAACTGTTTTTT. Translated, it gives CASSRTGTNEKLFF. Full variable domain (missing parts from reference TRBV3-1 and TRBJ1-4): DTAVSQTPKYLVTQMGNDKSIKCEQNLGHDTMYWYKQDSKKFLKIMFSYNNKELIINETVPNRFSPKSPDKAHLNLHINSLELGDSAVYFCASSRTGTNEKLFFGSGTQLSVL.